The 31 T cell receptor beta chains given below trace back to one sample, sequenced in a study of T cell responses to AZD1222 COVID-19 vaccine. Using immunoSEQ multiplex PCR, the repertoire was profiled, and TCRdb retains in-frame clones only, with some absent. The sample lists 85,000 to 90,000 clones, approximately 88% occurring once. Here the sequenced sample was peripheral blood, taken on day 0 of AZD1222 vaccination. The receptors derive from an adult in good health.

The J gene is TRBJ1-2, the V gene TRBV6-4; D not resolved. Trimming took off 7 bases at V and 3 bases at J, with 15 bases between the two ends. CDR1 is MRHNA and CDR2 is SNTAGT in the germline V gene. The CDR3 has 14 residues. CDR3 amino acids: CASKFSTEDYGYTF. CDR3 DNA: TGTGCCAGCAAATTCTCGACCGAGGACTATGGCTACACCTTC.

CDR3 region: CASSPRGYEQFF. CDR3 sequence (DNA): TGTGCCAGCAGTCCCAGGGGTTATGAGCAGTTCTTC. V is TRBV6-5 and J is TRBJ2-1; TRBD1 might be the D (6 bases). V shed 5 bases and J shed 8 bases, with 10 bases lying between them. Germline CDR1 is MNHEY and CDR2 is SVGAGI. CDR3 length: 12 residues.

The rearrangement joins TRBV10-3 to TRBJ2-6, with TRBD1 matching over 7 bases. The V gene's germline CDR1 is ENHRY and CDR2 SYGVKD. The junction had 4 bases not matched to a gene; V was cut back by 8 bases and J by 0 bases. The CDR3 contains 15 residues. Here the CDR3 reads CAIGDSSSGANVLTF. CDR3 nucleotide sequence: TGTGCCATCGGGGACAGCTCCTCTGGGGCCAACGTCCTGACTTTC.

The CDR3 loop is CASSPWTGAKPDTQYF. In DNA form, the CDR3 reads TGTGCCAGCAGCCCGTGGACAGGTGCTAAGCCAGATACGCAGTATTTT. This chain links TRBV7-2 with TRBJ2-3, with 7 bases lining up with TRBD1. The CDR3 consists of 16 residues. Germline values: CDR1 SGHTA, CDR2 FQGNSA. V lost 5 bases to trimming and J lost 4 bases; unmatched junction nucleotides: 12.

This rearrangement joins TRBV6-6 to TRBJ2-1; no clear D gene. Germline V CDR1 and CDR2: MNHNY, SVGAGI (reference sequence). V was pared by 6 bases and J by 4 bases, with 4 bases between. The CDR3 covers 11 residues. The chain's CDR3 is CASRIYNEQFF. The CDR3 nucleotides read TGTGCCAGCAGGATTTACAATGAGCAGTTCTTC.

V and J are TRBV11-2 and TRBJ1-2; D is perhaps TRBD1 (5 bases). V lost 0 bases and J lost 13, with 15 bases in between. This CDR3 region has 13 residues. CDR1 and CDR2 (germline): SGHAT, FQNNGV. CDR3 nucleotides: TGTGCCAGCAGCTTAGACGGCAGCCCCGGGGGCACCTTC. Translation gives CASSLDGSPGGTF.

The rearrangement uses TRBV6-5 and TRBJ1-2, with TRBD1 matching 8 bases. Trimming cost V 6 bases and J 3 bases; bases outside gene matches: 9. The CDR3 loop spans 15 amino acids. Germline V lookup: CDR1 MNHEY, CDR2 SVGAGI. CDR3 residues: CASRRGQVGDYGYTF. Written as DNA, the CDR3 is TGTGCCAGCAGAAGGGGACAGGTCGGGGACTATGGCTACACCTTC.

This clone was seen only once. V usage is TRBV5-6 and J usage is TRBJ2-7; D gene uncertain. V shed 0 bases and J shed 1 base, with 5 bases lying between them. CDR3 length equals 13 residues. Looked up from germline, CDR1 is SGHDT and CDR2 is YYEEEE. CDR3 nucleotide sequence: TGTGCCAGCAGCTTGGACAGATCCTACGAGCAGTACTTC. This codes for CASSLDRSYEQYF.

This chain joins TRBV2 and TRBJ1-4; possibly TRBD1 for D (6 bases). The CDR3 totals 13 residues. Trimming left V 9 bases short and J 5 bases short, with 13 bases between. Germline V lookup: CDR1 SNHLY, CDR2 FYNNEI. The CDR3 nucleotides are TGTGCCAGTCAGACAGGCGGCAATGAAAAACTGTTTTTT. Its protein is CASQTGGNEKLFF.

J is TRBJ2-7 and V is TRBV7-9, with D possibly matching TRBD1 (6 bases). CDR1 is SEHNR and CDR2 is FQNEAQ in the germline V gene (reference sequence). The CDR3 is made up of 16 amino acids. Trimming shortened V by 5 bases and J by 0 bases, and 17 bases separated the two germline ends. The CDR3 spells CASSPGQLLHSYEQYF. CDR3 coding DNA: TGTGCCAGCAGCCCCGGACAGCTACTACACTCCTACGAGCAGTACTTC.

The chain uses TRBV3-1 (or the pseudogene TRBV3-2) and TRBJ1-1; TRBD1 aligns across 8 bases. CDR3 length: 15 residues. Looked up from germline, CDR1 is LGHDT and CDR2 is YNNKEL (reference sequence). The V gene end was trimmed by 2 bases and the J gene end by 3 bases; junction bases not matched to a gene: 5. The CDR3 nucleotides read TGTGCCAGCAGCCAAAGACAGGGGCGGGACACTGAAGCTTTCTTT. Translating it yields CASSQRQGRDTEAFF.

This chain connects TRBV19 to TRBJ1-3; D is unclear. Germline CDR1 reads LNHDA; CDR2 reads SQIVND (reference sequence). The CDR3 is 13 amino acids. The V gene lost 2 bases and the J gene lost 3 bases, with 5 bases spanning the gap. This CDR3 reads CASSIWFGNTIYF. The CDR3 nucleotides read TGTGCCAGTAGTATATGGTTTGGAAACACCATATATTTT.

CDR3 DNA sequence: TGTGCCAGCAGCTTGGAGGGGACAGGGGGCTATGGCTACACCTTC. Its translation is CASSLEGTGGYGYTF. This chain links TRBV5-5 with TRBJ1-2, with 11 bases matching TRBD1. CDR3 length equals 15 residues. The J segment lost 4 bases and the V segment lost 0 bases, leaving 2 bases of the junction unmatched. Germline CDR1 SGHKS, CDR2 YYEKEE (reference sequence).

This chain uses TRBV5-6 with TRBJ2-3; the D is unclear. Trimming pared 3 bases from V and 0 bases from J, leaving 14 bases between. Germline CDR1 reads SGHDT; CDR2 reads YYEEEE. This CDR3 comprises 16 residues. The CDR3 DNA sequence: TGTGCCAGCAGCTGGCCGTTCGGGCCTAGCACAGATACGCAGTATTTT. Encoded protein: CASSWPFGPSTDTQYF.

J is TRBJ1-1 and V is TRBV19; D uncertain. From germline, CDR1 is LNHDA and CDR2 SQIVND (reference sequence). The CDR3 consists of 15 residues. V shed 3 bases and J shed 1 base, with 12 bases lying between them. CDR3 residues: CASSIAGSGNTEAFF. Here the CDR3 DNA reads TGTGCCAGTAGTATTGCTGGCAGTGGGAACACTGAAGCTTTCTTT.

V is TRBV28 and J is TRBJ2-7; 10 bases are a match to TRBD2. The CDR3 extends over 13 amino acids. After removal of 6 bases from V and 5 bases from J, the junction contained 4 bases not matched to a gene. Germline V lookup: CDR1 MDHEN, CDR2 SYDVKM. CDR3 protein: CASSLAGGNEQYF. The CDR3 nucleotides are TGTGCCAGCAGCTTAGCGGGGGGAAACGAGCAGTACTTC. Drawing the rest from reference TRBV28 and TRBJ2-7, the complete variable domain is DVKVTQSSRYLVKRTGEKVFLECVQDMDHENMFWYRQDPGLGLRLIYFSYDVKMKEKGDIPEGYSVSREKKERFSLILESASTNQTSMYLCASSLAGGNEQYFGPGTRLTVT.

This clone was found once. This chain joins TRBV19 and TRBJ2-1; D tentatively fits TRBD1 or TRBD2 (6 bases each). This CDR3 comprises 17 residues. The V and J ends lost 0 bases and 0 bases respectively, with 12 bases between them. CDR1 is LNHDA, CDR2 SQIVND, per germline (reference sequence). The chain's CDR3 is CASSIDIGGGSYNEQFF. CDR3 nucleotide sequence: TGTGCCAGTAGTATAGATATCGGGGGCGGCTCCTACAATGAGCAGTTCTTC.

This clone is judged medium-sized. The rearrangement joins TRBV7-2 to TRBJ2-5; unclear D gene. There are 14 residues in the CDR3. In germline, CDR1 is SGHTA, CDR2 FQGNSA. V was shortened by 2 bases and J by 3 bases, with 10 bases between the two germline ends. The DNA of the CDR3 is TGTGCCAGCAGCTTATTTGGACGCGAAGAGACCCAGTACTTC. Residues: CASSLFGREETQYF.

The rearrangement uses TRBV6-2 or TRBV6-3 and TRBJ1-2; D is undetermined. CDR1 is MNHEY and CDR2 is SVGEGT in the germline V gene. The CDR3 contains 14 residues. V was clipped by 5 bases and J by 2 bases, with 12 bases between them. The DNA of the CDR3 is TGTGCCAGCAGTCTACCCACAACAAACTATGGCTACACCTTC. Translating it yields CASSLPTTNYGYTF.

The chain employs TRBV9 and TRBJ2-3; 14 nucleotides match TRBD2. With 6 bases clipped from V and 5 bases from J, the junction kept 11 bases outside the gene matches. The length of the CDR3 is 17 residues. From germline, CDR1 is SGDLS and CDR2 YYNGEE. CDR3: CASTPGLAGAFGDTQYF. The DNA for the CDR3 is TGTGCCAGCACCCCGGGACTAGCGGGGGCTTTTGGAGATACGCAGTATTTT.

J is TRBJ1-3 and V is TRBV13; D may be TRBD1 (5 bases). Germline CDR1 PRHDT, CDR2 FYEKMQ (reference sequence). This CDR3 spans 17 amino acids. The V gene lost 3 bases and the J gene lost 6 bases, with 21 bases spanning the gap. The CDR3 protein is CASSLVPAGQVENTIYF. As DNA, the CDR3 is TGTGCCAGCAGCTTGGTCCCCGCAGGGCAGGTCGAAAACACCATATATTTT.

The chain employs TRBV28 and TRBJ2-7, with D maybe TRBD2 (6 bases). The germline V gene encodes CDR1 MDHEN and CDR2 SYDVKM. The CDR3 consists of 14 residues. Trimming pared 5 bases from V and 2 bases from J, leaving 13 bases between. CDR3 coding DNA: TGTGCCAGCAGTCTGCCTAGCGCCACCTACGAGCAGTACTTC. Translating gives CASSLPSATYEQYF.

The chain recombines TRBV6-6 with TRBJ1-1; no definite D call. Germline CDR1 reads MNHNY; CDR2 reads SVGAGI (reference sequence). The CDR3 loop spans 11 amino acids. The V gene lost 7 bases and the J gene lost 3 bases, with 6 bases spanning the gap. The CDR3, as DNA: TGTGCCAGCACTACGGACACTGAAGCTTTCTTT. Its translation: CASTTDTEAFF.

This clone showed up just once. This chain connects TRBV11-2 to TRBJ2-1; no clear D. The CDR3 loop spans 13 amino acids. Germline values: CDR1 SGHAT, CDR2 FQNNGV. V lost 2 bases and J 6 bases, leaving 8 bases between the germline ends. The CDR3 is CASSLSDINEQFF. The CDR3 DNA follows: TGTGCCAGCAGCTTATCTGACATCAATGAGCAGTTCTTC.

The chain carries TRBV7-9 and TRBJ1-1; no firm D call. This CDR3 spans 13 amino acids. V lost 5 bases to trimming and J lost 1 base, with 8 bases between them. Germline loops: CDR1 SEHNR, CDR2 FQNEAQ (reference sequence). Here the CDR3 DNA reads TGTGCCAGCAGCGACGGGAAGAACACTGAAGCTTTCTTT. It codes for CASSDGKNTEAFF.

The genes are TRBV3-1 (or the pseudogene TRBV3-2) and TRBJ1-6, with D perhaps TRBD1 (5 bases). Germline V gene data show CDR1 as LGHDT and CDR2 as YNNKEL (reference sequence). V lost 5 bases to trimming and J lost 10 bases, with 12 bases between them. The CDR3 contains 13 residues. CDR3 in DNA: TGTGCCAGCAGCTCCCGGAGGGGATCACCCCTCCACTTT. The encoded protein is CASSSRRGSPLHF.

The chain joins TRBV15 to TRBJ2-7; TRBD2 aligns across 8 bases. V shed 5 bases, J shed 4 bases, and the junction held 10 bases outside the gene matches. The CDR3 length is 15 residues. The germline gives CDR1 LNHNV, CDR2 YYDKDF (reference sequence). The CDR3 DNA follows: TGTGCCACCAGCTCTCCGGGCGGGGGGAGGTACGAGCAGTACTTC. Translation gives CATSSPGGGRYEQYF. Looking up the rest from reference TRBV15 and TRBJ2-7 gives the full variable domain: DAMVIQNPRYQVTQFGKPVTLSCSQTLNHNVMYWYQQKSSQAPKLLFHYYDKDFNNEADTPDNFQSRRPNTSFCFLDIRSPGLGDTAMYLCATSSPGGGRYEQYFGPGTRLTVT.

The chain combines TRBV27 with TRBJ2-7, with 9 bases fitting TRBD2. With 5 bases clipped from V and 3 bases from J, the junction kept 8 bases outside the gene matches. Germline CDR1 is MNHEY and CDR2 is SMNVEV (reference sequence). This CDR3 is built from 15 residues. CDR3 residues: CASSGGASGIYEQYF. The DNA of the CDR3 is TGTGCCAGCAGTGGCGGGGCTAGCGGGATCTACGAGCAGTACTTC.

The chain carries TRBV5-4 and TRBJ2-1; 11 positions agree with TRBD2. Per germline, CDR1 SGHNT and CDR2 YYREEE (reference sequence). This CDR3 spans 16 amino acids. V was pared by 0 bases and J by 3 bases, with 2 bases of the junction left unmatched. The CDR3: CASSLGGLAVYNEQFF. For the CDR3, the DNA is TGTGCCAGCAGCTTGGGGGGACTAGCGGTCTACAATGAGCAGTTCTTC.

As for this clone: Mismatch with germline at one junction end may stem from a read error. This chain connects TRBV27 to TRBJ1-5; a weak D match, TRBD1 (5 bases). CDR3 length: 13 residues. CDR1 is MNHEY, CDR2 SMNVEV, per germline (reference sequence). As DNA, the CDR3 is TGTGCCACCAGTCCGAACCCAGGGCAGCCCCAGCATTTT. It codes for CATSPNPGQPQHF.

This chain links TRBV27 with TRBJ2-7, with a weak D call TRBD1 (5 bases). Trimming removed 2 bases at V and 5 bases at J, with 16 bases between. CDR1 MNHEY and CDR2 SMNVEV come from the germline V gene (reference sequence). The CDR3 contains 15 residues. In DNA, the CDR3 is TGTGCCAGCAGTTTAAAGGGGCGGTTATCGGACGAGCAGTACTTC. Residues: CASSLKGRLSDEQYF.